Listed here are 9 T cell receptor beta chains from one sample, sequenced in a study of cytomegalovirus exposure and HLA in healthy donors. Amplification used 60 Vbeta primers and 13 Jbeta primers. TCRdb's copy holds only in-frame clones and misses some; the assay was immunoSEQ multiplex PCR. The sample includes roughly 260,000 clones, 84% of them seen just once. The sample comprised PBMCs. Receptors were obtained from a woman between 40 and 50 years old in good health and CMV-seropositive.

The chain links TRBV19 to TRBJ2-6, with TRBD1 identical over 8 bases. J lost 2 bases, V lost 4 bases, and 4 bases had no gene match. The germline gives CDR1 LNHDA, CDR2 SQIVND (reference sequence). The CDR3 sequence is 16 residues long. The CDR3 protein is CASSRQGLAGANVLTF. The CDR3 DNA reads as TGTGCCAGTAGTAGACAGGGGCTAGCTGGGGCCAACGTCCTGACTTTC.

The V call is TRBV4-1, the J call TRBJ2-7; 8 bases fit TRBD2. The CDR3 totals 19 residues. Germline V gives CDR1 MGHRA, CDR2 YSYEKL. The V and J ends lost 0 bases and 4 bases, in that order; junction bases with no gene match: 17. The CDR3 loop reads CASSQEGPLAAHGAYEQYF. CDR3 coding DNA: TGCGCCAGCAGCCAAGAAGGCCCACTAGCGGCACATGGCGCATACGAGCAGTACTTC.

V is TRBV27 and J is TRBJ1-4, with D possibly matching TRBD1 (5 bases). The CDR3 is made up of 16 amino acids. Between the trimmed V and J ends, which lost 4 bases and 6 bases, there was a span of 18 bases. Per the germline V gene, CDR1 is MNHEY and CDR2 is SMNVEV (reference sequence). The CDR3 DNA reads as TGTGCCAGCAGTTCGATCCAGGGTGCAAAGGATGAAAAACTGTTTTTT. Amino acid sequence: CASSSIQGAKDEKLFF.

The V and J genes are TRBV7-2 and TRBJ2-7, with D possibly TRBD2 on 7 matching bases. CDR3 length: 16 amino acids. Germline V CDR1 and CDR2: SGHTA, FQGNSA. V was cut by 5 bases and J by 0 bases, with 17 bases left in between. The CDR3 DNA reads as TGTGCCAGCAGCGCGGGGGCTAGCGCTAGCTCCTACGAGCAGTACTTC. It specifies CASSAGASASSYEQYF.

The chain uses TRBV5-4 and TRBJ2-3; 12 bases match TRBD2. V lost 3 bases to trimming and J lost 2 bases; unmatched junction nucleotides: 4. Germline V CDR1 and CDR2: SGHNT, YYREEE (reference sequence). The CDR3 runs to 16 residues. CDR3 coding DNA: TGTGCCAGCAGCTCTAGCGGGAGGGGGTTCACAGATACGCAGTATTTT. This encodes CASSSSGRGFTDTQYF. The variable domain in full, with the rest retrieved from reference TRBV5-4 and TRBJ2-3, is ETGVTQSPTHLIKTRGQQVTLRCSSQSGHNTVSWYQQALGQGPQFIFQYYREEENGRGNFPPRFSGLQFPNYSSELNVNALELDDSALYLCASSSSGRGFTDTQYFGPGTRLTVL.

CDR3: CASRDTLDREQPQHF. In DNA form, the CDR3 reads TGTGCCAGCAGGGATACGCTAGACAGGGAACAGCCCCAGCATTTT. V usage is TRBV6-4 and J usage is TRBJ1-5; 7 bases align to TRBD1. The CDR3 has 15 amino acids. CDR1 is MRHNA and CDR2 is SNTAGT in the germline V gene. After removal of 6 bases from V and 7 bases from J, the junction contained 12 bases not matched to a gene.

The rearrangement uses TRBV6-5 and TRBJ1-1; 7 nucleotides match TRBD1. The CDR3 runs 15 residues. The V gene end was trimmed by 2 bases and the J gene end by 2 bases; junction bases not matched to a gene: 5. Germline V gene sequence: CDR1 MNHEY, CDR2 SVGAGI. The CDR3 spells CASSYTGQLNTEAFF. The CDR3 nucleotides are TGTGCCAGCAGTTACACGGGACAGCTAAACACTGAAGCTTTCTTT.

The rearrangement links TRBV10-3 to TRBJ2-7; possible D gene TRBD2, 6 bases. Germline CDR1 and CDR2: ENHRY and SYGVKD. Trimming took off 2 bases at V and 7 bases at J, with 21 bases between the two ends. The CDR3 totals 16 residues. The CDR3: CAISEILGGIGGEQYF. DNA for the CDR3: TGTGCCATCAGTGAGATTCTGGGCGGGATCGGAGGGGAGCAGTACTTC.

The gene calls are TRBV18 and TRBJ2-2; 10 nucleotides align to TRBD2. CDR1 and CDR2 from the germline V gene are KGHSH and LQKENI. There are 16 residues in the CDR3. After removal of 1 base from V and 4 bases from J, the junction contained 3 bases not matched to a gene. The CDR3 here is CASSPLGTSVTGELFF. CDR3 DNA: TGTGCCAGCTCACCACTCGGGACTAGCGTCACCGGGGAGCTGTTTTTT.